The 4 T cell receptor beta chains below come from one sample, sequenced in a study of PD-1 blockade in mismatch repair-deficient tumors. Assay used: immunoSEQ multiplex PCR; TCRdb lists only in-frame clones, some missing. The repertoire consists of just under 65,000 clones, with around 88% occurring once and the leading ten covering around 14%. The sample in question was peripheral blood, obtained 52 weeks after starting pembrolizumab. The receptors here all came from an adult with mismatch repair-deficient cancer.

J is TRBJ2-3 and V is TRBV7-9; D possibly corresponds to TRBD2 (6 bases). Trimming took off 2 bases at V and 2 bases at J, with 11 bases between the two ends. CDR1 and CDR2 from the germline V gene are SEHNR and FQNEAQ (reference sequence). This CDR3 has 15 amino acids. CDR3 sequence reads: CASSLISGDTDTQYF. CDR3 DNA sequence: TGTGCCAGCAGCTTAATTAGCGGTGACACAGATACGCAGTATTTT.

This chain links TRBV28 with TRBJ2-3; perhaps TRBD2 as D (5 bases). Looked up from germline, CDR1 is MDHEN and CDR2 is SYDVKM. CDR3 length equals 15 residues. The ends were cut back, 2 bases at V and 2 bases at J, with 11 bases in the middle. CDR3 in DNA: TGTGCCAGCAGTTTAAATCCGGACTTCACAGATACGCAGTATTTT. It is translated as CASSLNPDFTDTQYF.

Turning to this clone: One end of the junction does not line up with germline, which may come from a read error. The chain carries TRBV5-4 and TRBJ2-3, with 7 nucleotides matching TRBD2. This CDR3 has 16 residues. From germline, CDR1 is SGHNT and CDR2 YYREEE (reference sequence). CDR3 sequence: CASSQEWAGEVDTQYF. The CDR3 DNA sequence: TGCGCCAGCAGCCAAGAATGGGCGGGAGAAGTAGATACGCAGTATTTT. The complete variable domain, with remaining parts taken from reference TRBV5-4 and TRBJ2-3, reads ETGVTQSPTHLIKTRGQQVTLRCSSQSGHNTVSWYQQALGQGPQFIFQYYREEENGRGNFPPRFSGLQFPNYSSELNVNALELDDSALYLCASSQEWAGEVDTQYFGPGTRLTVL.

The chain links TRBV19 to TRBJ2-7; 8 nucleotides line up with TRBD2. The CDR3 runs 16 residues. The germline V gene encodes CDR1 LNHDA and CDR2 SQIVND (reference sequence). Trimming at V came to 4 bases and at J to 3 bases, leaving 11 bases not matched to a gene. This CDR3 reads CASSTSRTSRIYEQYF. In DNA, the CDR3 is TGTGCCAGTAGTACGTCTCGGACTAGCAGAATCTACGAGCAGTACTTC.